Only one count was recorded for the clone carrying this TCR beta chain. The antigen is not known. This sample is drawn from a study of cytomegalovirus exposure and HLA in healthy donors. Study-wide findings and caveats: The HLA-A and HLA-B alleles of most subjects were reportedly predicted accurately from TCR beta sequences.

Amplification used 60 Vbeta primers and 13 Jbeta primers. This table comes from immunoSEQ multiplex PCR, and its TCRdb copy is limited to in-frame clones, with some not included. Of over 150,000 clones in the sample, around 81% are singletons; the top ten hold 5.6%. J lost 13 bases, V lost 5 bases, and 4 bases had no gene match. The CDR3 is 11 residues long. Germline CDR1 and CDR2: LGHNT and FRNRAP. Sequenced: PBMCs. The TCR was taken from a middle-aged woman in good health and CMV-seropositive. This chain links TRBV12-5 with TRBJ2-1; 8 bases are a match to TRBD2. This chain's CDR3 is CASGLGLDQFF. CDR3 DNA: TGTGCTAGTGGTCTGGGACTAGATCAGTTCTTC.